This is a list of T cell receptor beta chains from one sample in a study of T cell responses to AZD1222 COVID-19 vaccine. TCRdb keeps only in-frame clones here, not all; method: immunoSEQ multiplex PCR. The repertoire includes about 90,000 clones, almost 90% of them detected once, and 10% to 13% sits in the top ten. The material sequenced was peripheral blood, taken on day 0 of MenACWY control vaccination. The receptors shown here come from an adult in good health. The CDR3 runs from the conserved cysteine through the conserved F or W. The D gene is left open where the match is weak. Not all rows give a size; the values are once, few, many and, for expanded clones, a class.

V gene	clone size	J gene	D gene	CDR3 DNA	CDR3 protein
TRBV28	NA	TRBJ2-1	TRBD2	TGTGCCAGCAGTTCCCCTAGCGGGGGGGGATCTCGGGGCGGCTATGAGCAGTTCTTC	CASSSPSGGGSRGGYEQFF
TRBV28	NA	TRBJ1-3	TRBD1	TGTGCCAGCAGTCCGACAGGGGGAAACACCATATATTTT	CASSPTGGNTIYF
TRBV27	NA	TRBJ2-1	NA	TGTGCCAGCAGCCATGGCAGGAGCTCCTACAATGAGCAGTTCTTC	CASSHGRSSYNEQFF
TRBV7-6	NA	TRBJ2-7	NA	TGTGCCAGCAGCTTTTCCGGGGGCCATGCCTACGAGCAGTACTTC	CASSFSGGHAYEQYF
TRBV7-8	NA	TRBJ2-5	TRBD1	TGTGCCAGCAGCTTAGCGCGACAGGGGGCTAGGGAGACCCAGTACTTC	CASSLARQGARETQYF
TRBV10-3	NA	TRBJ1-2	NA	TGTGCCATCATCGAGGACGGGAACTATGGCTACACCTTC	CAIIEDGNYGYTF
TRBV7-9	few	TRBJ1-4	TRBD1	TGTGCCAGCAGCTATTACGGGACAGGGGTGGATGGAAAACTGTTTTTT	CASSYYGTGVDGKLFF
TRBV24-1	NA	TRBJ2-7	NA	TGTGCCACCAGTGATCCATCCCGTAGTCACGAGCAGTACTTC	CATSDPSRSHEQYF
TRBV4-3	NA	TRBJ2-1	TRBD1	TGCGCCAGCAGCCATCCCGGGACAGGGGCTAACAATGAGCAGTTCTTC	CASSHPGTGANNEQFF
TRBV11-1	NA	TRBJ2-3	TRBD1	TGTGCCAGCAGCTTTGGACAGGGAAGGGCAGATACGCAGTATTTT	CASSFGQGRADTQYF
TRBV24-1	medium-sized	TRBJ2-7	NA	TGTGCCACCAGTGAATTATCCTACGAGCAGTACTTC	CATSELSYEQYF
TRBV6-5	NA	TRBJ2-1	TRBD1	TGTGCCAGCAGCATGAGGGACAGCGATCTTTTCTTC	CASSMRDSDLFF
TRBV7-2	NA	TRBJ2-1	NA	TGTGCCACCGGCGACGAAACGGGGGGCCACTACAATGAGCAGTTCTTC	CATGDETGGHYNEQFF
TRBV15	NA	TRBJ1-5	NA	TGTGCCACCAGCAGAGATCGTTGGTCCGGCGGGGAGCCCCAGCATTTT	CATSRDRWSGGEPQHF
TRBV25-1	NA	TRBJ1-5	NA	TGTGCCAGCAGTGAATATGAGGTCGTTCAGCCCCAGCATTTT	CASSEYEVVQPQHF
TRBV5-1	few	TRBJ2-2	TRBD2	TGCGCCAGCAGGTCCACAGCGGGGTCGACCGGGGAGCTGTTTTTT	CASRSTAGSTGELFF
TRBV12-3/TRBV12-4	NA	TRBJ2-7	NA	TGTGCCAGCAGTCGCTGGGGCGGTTACGAGCAGTACTTC	CASSRWGGYEQYF
TRBV9	NA	TRBJ1-5	NA	TGTGCCAGCAGCACCCAACCGGGTAGCAATCAGCCCCAGCATTTT	CASSTQPGSNQPQHF
TRBV27	once	TRBJ1-2	TRBD1	TGTGCCAGCAGACCCGACAGGGGCCGTGACTATGGCTACACCTTC	CASRPDRGRDYGYTF
TRBV18	NA	TRBJ2-2	NA	TGTGCCAGCTCACCACCGGGAACCGGGGAGCTGTTTTTT	CASSPPGTGELFF
TRBV5-4	NA	TRBJ2-5	NA	TGTGCCAGCAGTGAAGGGATGTTAGAGACCCAGTACTTC	CASSEGMLETQYF
TRBV4-3	NA	TRBJ1-2	TRBD1	TGCGCCAGCAGCCAAGCGGGACAGGGGAACTATGGCTACACCTTC	CASSQAGQGNYGYTF
TRBV7-8	NA	TRBJ2-3	NA	TGTGCCAGCAGCTTAAGCGGTTCTAGCACAGATACGCAGTATTTT	CASSLSGSSTDTQYF
TRBV9	once	TRBJ1-1	NA	TGTGCCAGCAGCGTAGTTGCGGGGGATTCAGGGAACACTGAAGCTTTCTTT	CASSVVAGDSGNTEAFF
TRBV6-4	medium-sized	TRBJ2-2	NA	TGTGCCAGCAGTGACGGGGGGAACACCGGGGAGCTGTTTTTT	CASSDGGNTGELFF
TRBV2	NA	TRBJ2-3	NA	TGTGCCAGCAGGAGGACACGGAGCACAGATACGCAGTATTTT	CASRRTRSTDTQYF
TRBV5-6	NA	TRBJ2-7	NA	TGTGCCAGCAGCTTGGACAGGTACGAGCAGTACTTC	CASSLDRYEQYF
TRBV6-1	NA	TRBJ1-2	NA	TGTGCCAGCAGTGAATCCTCCTGGGGGGTAGGCTATGGCTACACCTTC	CASSESSWGVGYGYTF